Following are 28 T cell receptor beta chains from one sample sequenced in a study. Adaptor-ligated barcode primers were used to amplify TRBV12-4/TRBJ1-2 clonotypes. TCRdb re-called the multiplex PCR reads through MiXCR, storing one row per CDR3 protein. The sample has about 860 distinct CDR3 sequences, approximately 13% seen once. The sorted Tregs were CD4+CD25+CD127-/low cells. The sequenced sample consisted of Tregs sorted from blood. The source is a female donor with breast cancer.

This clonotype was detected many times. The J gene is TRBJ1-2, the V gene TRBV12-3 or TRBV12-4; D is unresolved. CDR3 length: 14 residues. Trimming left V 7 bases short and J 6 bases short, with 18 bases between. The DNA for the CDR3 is TGTGCCAGCACCTCCCGGTTCGTAGGCGATGGCTACACCTTC. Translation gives CASTSRFVGDGYTF.

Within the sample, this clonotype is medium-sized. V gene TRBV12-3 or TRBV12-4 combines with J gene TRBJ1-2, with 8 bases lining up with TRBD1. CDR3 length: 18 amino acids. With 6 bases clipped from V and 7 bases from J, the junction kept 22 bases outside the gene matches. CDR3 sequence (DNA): TGTGCCAGCAGCCAAGACATGGACAGGGCCCGATTTAACACTGGCTACACCTTC. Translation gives CASSQDMDRARFNTGYTF.

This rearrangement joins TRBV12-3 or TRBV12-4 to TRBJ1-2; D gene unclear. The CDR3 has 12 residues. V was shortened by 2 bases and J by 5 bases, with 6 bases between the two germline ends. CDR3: CASSLYGYGYTF. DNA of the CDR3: TGTGCCAGCAGTTTATACGGATATGGCTACACCTTC.

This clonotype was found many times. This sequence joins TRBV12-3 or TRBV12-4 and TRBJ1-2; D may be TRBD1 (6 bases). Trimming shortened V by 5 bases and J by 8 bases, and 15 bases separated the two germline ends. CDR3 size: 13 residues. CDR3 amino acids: CASSLNRAQGYTF. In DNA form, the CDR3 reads TGTGCCAGCAGTCTTAACAGGGCTCAGGGCTACACCTTC.

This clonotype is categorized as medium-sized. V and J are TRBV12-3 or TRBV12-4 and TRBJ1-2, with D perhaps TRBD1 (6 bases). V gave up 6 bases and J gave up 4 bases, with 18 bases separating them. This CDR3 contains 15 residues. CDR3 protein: CASRRGSGARYGYTF. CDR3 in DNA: TGTGCCAGCAGGCGAGGGTCAGGGGCCCGCTATGGCTACACCTTC.

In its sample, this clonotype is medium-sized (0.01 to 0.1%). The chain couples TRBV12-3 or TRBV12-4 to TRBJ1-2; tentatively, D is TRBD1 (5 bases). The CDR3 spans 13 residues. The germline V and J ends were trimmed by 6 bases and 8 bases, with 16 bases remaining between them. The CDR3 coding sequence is TGTGCCAGCAGCCTCAAAGGGGTCGGAGGCTACACCTTC. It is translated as CASSLKGVGGYTF.

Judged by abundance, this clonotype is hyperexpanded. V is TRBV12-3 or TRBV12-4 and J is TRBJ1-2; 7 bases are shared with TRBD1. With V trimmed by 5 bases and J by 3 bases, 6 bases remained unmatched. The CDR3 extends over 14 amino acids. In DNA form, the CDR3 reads TGTGCCAGCAGTCCTATTGGGACAGACTATGGCTACACCTTC. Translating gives CASSPIGTDYGYTF.

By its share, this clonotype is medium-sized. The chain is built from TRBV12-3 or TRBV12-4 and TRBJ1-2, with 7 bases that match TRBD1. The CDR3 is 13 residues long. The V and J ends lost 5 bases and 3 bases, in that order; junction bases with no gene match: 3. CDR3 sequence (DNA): TGTGCCAGCAGTCGGGACAGCGACTATGGCTACACCTTC. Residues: CASSRDSDYGYTF.

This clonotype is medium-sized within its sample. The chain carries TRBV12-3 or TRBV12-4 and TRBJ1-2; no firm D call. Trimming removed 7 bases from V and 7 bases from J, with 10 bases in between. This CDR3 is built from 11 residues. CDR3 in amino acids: CASTLGRGYTF. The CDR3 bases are TGTGCCAGCACCCTTGGTCGTGGCTACACCTTC.

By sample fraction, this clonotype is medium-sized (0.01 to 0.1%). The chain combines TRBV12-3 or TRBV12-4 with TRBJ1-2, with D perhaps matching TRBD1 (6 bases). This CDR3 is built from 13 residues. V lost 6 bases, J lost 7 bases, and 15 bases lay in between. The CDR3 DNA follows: TGTGCCAGCAGCCCCGGACAGCCTCCTGGCTACACCTTC. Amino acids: CASSPGQPPGYTF.

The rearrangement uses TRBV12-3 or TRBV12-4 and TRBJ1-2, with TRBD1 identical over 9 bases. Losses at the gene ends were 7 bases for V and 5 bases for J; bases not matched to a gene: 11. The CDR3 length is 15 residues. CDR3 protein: CASTLMGQGEYGYTF. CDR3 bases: TGTGCCAGCACCCTAATGGGACAGGGCGAGTATGGCTACACCTTC.

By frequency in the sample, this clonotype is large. CDR3 in amino acids: CASSFGQTRDLYGYTF. The DNA for the CDR3 is TGTGCCAGCAGTTTTGGCCAGACGAGGGACCTCTATGGCTACACCTTC. The V call is TRBV12-3 or TRBV12-4, the J call TRBJ1-2; D is possibly TRBD1 (5 bases). This CDR3 has 16 residues. V lost 3 bases and J lost 4, with 18 bases in between.

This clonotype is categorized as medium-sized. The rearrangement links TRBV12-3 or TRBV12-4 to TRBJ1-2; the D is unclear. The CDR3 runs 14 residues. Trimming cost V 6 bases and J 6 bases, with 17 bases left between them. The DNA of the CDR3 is TGTGCCAGCAGCACTGGACTGGCGAGCGATGGCTACACCTTC. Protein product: CASSTGLASDGYTF.

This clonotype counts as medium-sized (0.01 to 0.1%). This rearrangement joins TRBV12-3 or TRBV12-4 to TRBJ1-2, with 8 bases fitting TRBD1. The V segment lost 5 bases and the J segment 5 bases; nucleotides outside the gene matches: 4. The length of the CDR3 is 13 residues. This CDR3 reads CASSTDRVYGYTF. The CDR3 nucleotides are TGTGCCAGCAGTACGGACAGGGTATATGGCTACACCTTC.

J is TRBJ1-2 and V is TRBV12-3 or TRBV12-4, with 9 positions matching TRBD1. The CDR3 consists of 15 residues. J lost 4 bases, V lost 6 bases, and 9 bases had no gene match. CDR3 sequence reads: CASRQGTGPGYGYTF. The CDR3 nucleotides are TGTGCCAGCAGACAAGGGACAGGGCCGGGCTATGGCTACACCTTC.

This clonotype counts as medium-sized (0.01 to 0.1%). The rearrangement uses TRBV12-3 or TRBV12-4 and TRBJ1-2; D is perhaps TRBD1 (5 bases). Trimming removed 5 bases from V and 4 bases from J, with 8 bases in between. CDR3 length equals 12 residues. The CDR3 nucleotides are TGTGCCAGCAGTCGGGGACTCTATGGCTACACCTTC. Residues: CASSRGLYGYTF.

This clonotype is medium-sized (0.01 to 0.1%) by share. In DNA, the CDR3 is TGTGCCAGCAGGATTGCAGGCGCCAACTTCTATGGCTACACCTTC. Translated, it gives CASRIAGANFYGYTF. The chain joins TRBV12-3 or TRBV12-4 to TRBJ1-2; D is undetermined. Trimming stripped 6 bases from V and 4 bases from J, with 18 bases between. The CDR3 has 15 amino acids.

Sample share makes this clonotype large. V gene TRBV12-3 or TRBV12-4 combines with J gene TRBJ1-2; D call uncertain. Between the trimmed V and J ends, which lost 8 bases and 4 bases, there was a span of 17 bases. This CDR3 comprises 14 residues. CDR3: CASRGAGALYGYTF. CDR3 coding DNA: TGTGCCAGCCGAGGAGCAGGAGCTCTCTATGGCTACACCTTC.

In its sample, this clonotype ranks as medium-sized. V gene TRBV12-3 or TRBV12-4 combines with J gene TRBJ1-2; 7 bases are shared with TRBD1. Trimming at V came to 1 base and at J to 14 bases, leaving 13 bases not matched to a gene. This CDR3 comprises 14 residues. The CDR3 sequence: CASSLGAAGTALTF. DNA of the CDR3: TGTGCCAGCAGTTTAGGAGCCGCCGGGACAGCTTTAACCTTC.

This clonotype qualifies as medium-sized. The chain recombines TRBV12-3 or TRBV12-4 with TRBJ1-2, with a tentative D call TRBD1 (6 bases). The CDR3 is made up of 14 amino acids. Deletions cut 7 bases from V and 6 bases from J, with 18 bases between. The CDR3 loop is CASTSSGAPNGYTF. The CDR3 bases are TGTGCCAGCACTTCCTCAGGGGCGCCTAATGGCTACACCTTC.

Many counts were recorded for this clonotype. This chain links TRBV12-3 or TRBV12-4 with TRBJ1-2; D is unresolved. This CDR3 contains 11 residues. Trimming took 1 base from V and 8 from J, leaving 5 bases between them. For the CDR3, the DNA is TGTGCCAGCAGTTTAGTCGGCGGCTACACCTTC. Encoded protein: CASSLVGGYTF.

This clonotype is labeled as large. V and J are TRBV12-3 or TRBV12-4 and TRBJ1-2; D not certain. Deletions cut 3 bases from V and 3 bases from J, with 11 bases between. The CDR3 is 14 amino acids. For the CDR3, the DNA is TGTGCCAGCAGTTTGAGGGCAGATCACTATGGCTACACCTTC. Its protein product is CASSLRADHYGYTF.

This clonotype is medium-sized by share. The CDR3 loop is CASSGQGGTTNYGYTF. DNA for the CDR3: TGTGCCAGCAGTGGACAGGGCGGCACTACTAACTATGGCTACACCTTC. The chain links TRBV12-3 or TRBV12-4 to TRBJ1-2, with 8 nucleotides matching TRBD1. V was pared by 5 bases and J by 0 bases, with 8 bases of the junction left unmatched. CDR3 length: 16 amino acids.

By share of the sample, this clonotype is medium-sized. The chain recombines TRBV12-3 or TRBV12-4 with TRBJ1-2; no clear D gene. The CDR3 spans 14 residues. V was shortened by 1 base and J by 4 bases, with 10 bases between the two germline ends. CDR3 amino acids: CASSLGGIGYGYTF. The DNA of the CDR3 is TGTGCCAGCAGTTTAGGAGGGATCGGCTATGGCTACACCTTC.

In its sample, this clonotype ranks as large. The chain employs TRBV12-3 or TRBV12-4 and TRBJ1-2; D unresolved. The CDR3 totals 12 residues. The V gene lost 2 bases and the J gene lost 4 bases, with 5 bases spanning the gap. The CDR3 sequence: CASSLIGYGYTF. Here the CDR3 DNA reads TGTGCCAGCAGTTTAATAGGCTATGGCTACACCTTC.

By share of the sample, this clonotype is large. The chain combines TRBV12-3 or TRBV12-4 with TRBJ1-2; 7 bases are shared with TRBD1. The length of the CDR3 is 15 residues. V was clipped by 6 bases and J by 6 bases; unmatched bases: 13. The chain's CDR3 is CASSPQQGSVDGYTF. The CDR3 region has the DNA TGTGCCAGCAGCCCGCAACAGGGGTCAGTGGATGGCTACACCTTC.

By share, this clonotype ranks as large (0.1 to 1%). The CDR3 DNA is TGTGCCAGCCGGTCTACCGGGACAGCTCATTACACCTTC. It is translated as CASRSTGTAHYTF. The V call is TRBV12-3 or TRBV12-4, the J call TRBJ1-2, with 7 positions matching TRBD1. The CDR3 covers 13 residues. After removal of 8 bases from V and 11 bases from J, the junction contained 14 bases not matched to a gene.

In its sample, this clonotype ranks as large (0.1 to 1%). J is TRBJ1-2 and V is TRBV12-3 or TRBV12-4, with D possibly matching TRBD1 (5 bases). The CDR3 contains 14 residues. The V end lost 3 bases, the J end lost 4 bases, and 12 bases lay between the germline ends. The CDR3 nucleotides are TGTGCCAGCAGTTTGCACCCGACAGCCTATGGCTACACCTTC. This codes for CASSLHPTAYGYTF.